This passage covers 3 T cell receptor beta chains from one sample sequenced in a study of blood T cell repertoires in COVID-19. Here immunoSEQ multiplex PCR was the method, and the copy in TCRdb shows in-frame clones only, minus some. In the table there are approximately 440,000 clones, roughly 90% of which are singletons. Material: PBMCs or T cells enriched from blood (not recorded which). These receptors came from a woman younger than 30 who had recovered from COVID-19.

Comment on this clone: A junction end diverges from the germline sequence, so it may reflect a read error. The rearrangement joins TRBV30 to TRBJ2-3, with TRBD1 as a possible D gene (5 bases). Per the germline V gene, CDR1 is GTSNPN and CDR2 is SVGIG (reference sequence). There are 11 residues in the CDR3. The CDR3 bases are TGTGCCTGGAGTAAGGGGCCCCAAGGGAATTTT. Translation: CAWSKGPQGNF.

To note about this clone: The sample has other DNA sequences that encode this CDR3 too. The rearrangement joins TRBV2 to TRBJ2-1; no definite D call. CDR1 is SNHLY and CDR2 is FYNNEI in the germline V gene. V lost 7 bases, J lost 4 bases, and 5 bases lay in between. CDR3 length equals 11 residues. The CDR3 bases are TGTGCCAGCACCGTATACAATGAGCAGTTCTTC. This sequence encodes CASTVYNEQFF.

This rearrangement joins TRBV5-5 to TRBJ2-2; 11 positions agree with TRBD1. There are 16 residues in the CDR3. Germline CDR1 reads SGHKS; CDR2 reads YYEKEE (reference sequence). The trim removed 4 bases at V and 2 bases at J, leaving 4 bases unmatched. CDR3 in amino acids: CASSLRTGGNTGELFF. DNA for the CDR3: TGTGCCAGCAGCCTACGGACAGGGGGCAACACCGGGGAGCTGTTTTTT.